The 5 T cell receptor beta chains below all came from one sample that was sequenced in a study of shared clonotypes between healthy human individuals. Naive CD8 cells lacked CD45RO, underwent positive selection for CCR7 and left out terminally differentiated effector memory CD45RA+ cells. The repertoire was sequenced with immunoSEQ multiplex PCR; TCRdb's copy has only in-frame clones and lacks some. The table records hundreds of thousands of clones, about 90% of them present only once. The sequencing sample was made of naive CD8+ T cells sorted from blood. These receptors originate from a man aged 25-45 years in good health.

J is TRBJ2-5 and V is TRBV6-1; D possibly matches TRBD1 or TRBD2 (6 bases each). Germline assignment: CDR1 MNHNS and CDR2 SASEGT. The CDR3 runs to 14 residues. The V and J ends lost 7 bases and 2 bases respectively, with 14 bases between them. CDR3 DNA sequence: TGTGCCAGCATCTCTCAGGGGAGGCAAGAGACCCAGTACTTC. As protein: CASISQGRQETQYF.

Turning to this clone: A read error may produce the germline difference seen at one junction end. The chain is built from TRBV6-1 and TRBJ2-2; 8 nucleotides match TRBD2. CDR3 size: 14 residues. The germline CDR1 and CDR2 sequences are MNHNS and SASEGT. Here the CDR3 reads CASREAGVTGELFF. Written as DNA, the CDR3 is TGTGCCAGCAGGGAAGCGGGAGTTACCGGGGAGCTGTTTTTT.

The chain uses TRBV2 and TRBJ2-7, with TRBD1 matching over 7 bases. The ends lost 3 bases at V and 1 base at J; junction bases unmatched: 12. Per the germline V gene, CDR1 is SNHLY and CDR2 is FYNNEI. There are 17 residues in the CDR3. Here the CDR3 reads CASSDPGTDPLSYEQYF. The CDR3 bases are TGTGCCAGCAGTGACCCCGGGACAGACCCGCTATCCTACGAGCAGTACTTC.

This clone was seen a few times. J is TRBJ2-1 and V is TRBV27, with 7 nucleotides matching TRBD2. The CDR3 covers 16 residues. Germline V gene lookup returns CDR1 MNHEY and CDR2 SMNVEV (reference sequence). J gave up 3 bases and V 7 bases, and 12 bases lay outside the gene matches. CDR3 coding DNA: TGTGCCAGCATCCAATCAGTAGCGGGTAGCTACAATGAGCAGTTCTTC. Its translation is CASIQSVAGSYNEQFF.

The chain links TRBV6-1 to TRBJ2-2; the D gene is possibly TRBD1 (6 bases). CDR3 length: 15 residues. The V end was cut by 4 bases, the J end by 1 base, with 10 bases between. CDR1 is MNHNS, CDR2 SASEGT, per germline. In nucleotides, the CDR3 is TGTGCCAGCAGTGGAGGGGGTTTGAACACCGGGGAGCTGTTTTTT. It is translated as CASSGGGLNTGELFF.